A single sample gave rise to the 31 T cell receptor beta chains below, sequenced in a study of HIV-infected patients and healthy controls. MiXCR, run by TCRdb on the 5' RACE reads, gives a single entry per CDR3 protein. The sample lists some 67,000 distinct CDR3 sequences; roughly a sixth were seen once. The sequencing sample was made of CD4+ T cells from blood. The source is a human donor in good health.

This clonotype was seen at least ten times. V gene TRBV20-1 combines with J gene TRBJ2-1; no reliable D call. CDR3 length equals 15 residues. The germline V gene has CDR1 DFQATT and CDR2 SNEGSKA (reference sequence). V was pared by 0 bases and J by 3 bases, with 12 bases between. The CDR3 loop is CSARDGIKGYNEQFF. CDR3 coding DNA: TGCAGTGCTAGAGATGGGATTAAGGGCTACAATGAGCAGTTCTTC.

The V gene is TRBV5-1, the J gene TRBJ1-1, with a tentative D call TRBD1 (5 bases). Germline loops: CDR1 SGHRS, CDR2 YFSETQ. Trimming removed 4 bases from V and 1 base from J, with 17 bases in between. CDR3 length: 16 amino acids. The CDR3 sequence is CASSRQTDPKNTEAFF. The CDR3 nucleotides are TGCGCCAGCAGCAGACAGACTGACCCAAAGAACACTGAAGCTTTCTTT.

This clonotype was counted at least ten times. The chain joins TRBV7-2 to TRBJ2-1; TRBD2 matches at 7 bases. Per the germline V gene, CDR1 is SGHTA and CDR2 is FQGNSA. The V and J ends lost 6 bases and 2 bases, in that order; junction bases with no gene match: 7. The CDR3 is 15 amino acids. The chain's CDR3 is CASRITGGTYNEQFF. In DNA form, the CDR3 reads TGTGCCAGCAGAATAACGGGGGGAACCTACAATGAGCAGTTCTTC. Variable domain in full (rest from reference TRBV7-2 and TRBJ2-1): GAGVSQSPSNKVTEKGKDVELRCDPISGHTALYWYRQSLGQGLEFLIYFQGNSAPDKSGLPSDRFSAERTGGSVSTLTIQRTQQEDSAVYLCASRITGGTYNEQFFGPGTRLTVL.

In this sample, this clonotype turned up a few times. The chain uses TRBV12-3 or TRBV12-4 and TRBJ1-6; TRBD1 matches 10 bases. With 7 bases clipped from V and 3 bases from J, the junction kept 9 bases outside the gene matches. The length of the CDR3 is 17 residues. The CDR3 loop is CASTQLTGGGYNSPLHF. The DNA of the CDR3 is TGTGCCAGCACCCAACTGACAGGGGGCGGCTATAATTCACCCCTCCACTTT.

In this sample, this clonotype turned up a few times. The chain is built from TRBV6-2 or TRBV6-3 and TRBJ2-2, with TRBD1 matching over 8 bases. This CDR3 has 17 residues. Trimming cost V 0 bases and J 5 bases; bases outside gene matches: 8. The V gene's germline CDR1 is MNHEY and CDR2 SVGEGT. The CDR3 loop reads CASSYSDRTGRTGELFF. The CDR3 DNA is TGTGCCAGCAGTTACTCCGATCGGACAGGGAGGACCGGGGAGCTGTTTTTT.

This clonotype was counted only a few times. The CDR3 DNA reads TGTGCCAGCAGAGGGGGAGGGTCTCCACCTACGCAGTATTTT. Protein product: CASRGGGSPPTQYF. This chain joins TRBV12-3 or TRBV12-4 and TRBJ2-3, with D possibly matching TRBD2 (7 bases). Trimming removed 6 bases from V and 8 bases from J, with 18 bases in between. The CDR3 covers 14 residues.

CDR3 region: CASSLTGVNQPQHF. In DNA form, the CDR3 reads TGTGCCAGCAGCTTAACAGGGGTTAATCAGCCCCAGCATTTT. This chain connects TRBV5-6 to TRBJ1-5; 7 bases map to TRBD1. V was pared by 2 bases and J by 4 bases, with 3 bases of the junction left unmatched. This CDR3 region has 14 residues. Germline V lookup: CDR1 SGHDT, CDR2 YYEEEE.

In its sample, this clonotype was seen many times. The chain is built from TRBV20-1 and TRBJ2-7; tentative D call: TRBD1 (5 bases). This CDR3 is 13 amino acids long. The V gene lost 5 bases and the J gene lost 3 bases, with 14 bases spanning the gap. Germline V lookup: CDR1 DFQATT, CDR2 SNEGSKA (reference sequence). The CDR3 reads CSAPLRTLYEQYF. The CDR3 bases are TGCAGTGCTCCCCTGCGGACACTCTACGAGCAGTACTTC.

This clonotype was recorded a few times. The chain uses TRBV5-1 and TRBJ1-5; D is unresolved. The CDR3 loop spans 14 amino acids. Between the trimmed V and J ends, which lost 0 bases and 4 bases, there was a span of 8 bases. Germline V lookup: CDR1 SGHRS, CDR2 YFSETQ. The CDR3 protein is CASSLGGSNQPQHF. CDR3 in DNA: TGCGCCAGCAGCTTGGGGGGATCTAATCAGCCCCAGCATTTT.

This clonotype was seen a single time. The chain is built from TRBV5-6 and TRBJ1-3; D gene uncertain. Germline CDR1 reads SGHDT; CDR2 reads YYEEEE. V was cut by 2 bases and J by 6 bases, with 6 bases left in between. This CDR3 region has 12 residues. CDR3 in amino acids: CASSFGPNTIYF. The DNA for the CDR3 is TGTGCCAGCAGCTTTGGTCCAAACACCATATATTTT. Looking up the rest from reference TRBV5-6 and TRBJ1-3 gives the full variable domain: DAGVTQSPTHLIKTRGQQVTLRCSPKSGHDTVSWYQQALGQGPQFIFQYYEEEERQRGNFPDRFSGHQFPNYSSELNVNALLLGDSALYLCASSFGPNTIYFGEGSWLTVV.

The chain is built from TRBV9 and TRBJ2-1; weak D call: TRBD2 (6 bases). The V and J ends lost 6 bases and 8 bases respectively, with 21 bases between them. The CDR3 runs 15 residues. CDR1 and CDR2 from the germline V gene are SGDLS and YYNGEE. The CDR3 loop reads CASKRTGDFSDEQFF. CDR3 coding DNA: TGTGCCAGCAAGCGAACGGGAGATTTTAGCGATGAGCAGTTCTTC.

This clonotype was detected a few times. V gene TRBV7-9 combines with J gene TRBJ1-4; TRBD1 agrees at 9 bases. V lost 3 bases, J lost 1 base, and 15 bases stayed unmatched. The germline V gene encodes CDR1 SEHNR and CDR2 FQNEAQ (reference sequence). The length of the CDR3 is 20 residues. Here the CDR3 reads CASSFTLSTGGLGTNEKLFF. CDR3 DNA sequence: TGTGCCAGCAGCTTCACCCTTTCGACAGGGGGACTGGGAACTAATGAAAAACTGTTTTTT.

This clonotype was seen at least ten times. The chain couples TRBV11-2 to TRBJ2-2; possibly TRBD2 for D (6 bases). There are 16 residues in the CDR3. The germline gives CDR1 SGHAT, CDR2 FQNNGV. Trimming pared 2 bases from V and 5 bases from J, leaving 15 bases between. The CDR3 loop is CASSLRRGGKTGELFF. The DNA for the CDR3 is TGTGCCAGCAGCTTAAGGAGGGGAGGCAAGACCGGGGAGCTGTTTTTT.

This clonotype has more than one count but fewer than ten. The rearrangement joins TRBV12-3 or TRBV12-4 to TRBJ2-3, with D unclear. V gave up 0 bases and J gave up 0 bases, with 10 bases separating them. This CDR3 is built from 16 residues. The CDR3 reads CASSLARSRSTDTQYF. CDR3 bases: TGTGCCAGCAGTTTAGCACGCAGTAGGAGCACAGATACGCAGTATTTT.

The chain uses TRBV3-1 and TRBJ2-7; no clear D. The CDR3 is made up of 13 amino acids. Trimming took off 3 bases at V and 3 bases at J, with 9 bases between the two ends. CDR1 is LGHDT, CDR2 YNNKEL, per germline (reference sequence). The chain's CDR3 is CASSHKGYYEQYF. The CDR3 bases are TGTGCCAGCAGCCACAAAGGCTACTACGAGCAGTACTTC.

This clonotype was picked up one time. The chain is built from TRBV5-6 and TRBJ2-3; D may correspond to TRBD1 or TRBD2 (6 bases each). Trimming removed 0 bases at V and 1 base at J, with 15 bases between. The CDR3 sequence is 17 residues long. Per germline, CDR1 SGHDT and CDR2 YYEEEE. CDR3 coding DNA: TGTGCCAGCAGCTTGGGCCGGGGTCGGGGGCGCACAGATACGCAGTATTTT. It encodes CASSLGRGRGRTDTQYF.

This clonotype was counted a few times. The chain carries TRBV24-1 and TRBJ1-5; D call uncertain. This CDR3 is built from 16 residues. Trimming shortened V by 3 bases and J by 4 bases, and 15 bases separated the two germline ends. Per the germline V gene, CDR1 is KGHDR and CDR2 is SFDVKD. DNA for the CDR3: TGTGCCACCAGTGATGCCCAGCAACCTCTAAATCAGCCCCAGCATTTT. Its protein is CATSDAQQPLNQPQHF.

As for this clonotype: Given a much more abundant clone one base away, this may be a read error. The J gene is TRBJ2-3, the V gene TRBV29-1; 10 nucleotides match TRBD2. The CDR3 totals 15 residues. In germline, CDR1 is SQVTM, CDR2 ANQGSEA. The CDR3 reads CSARTSGSYTDKQYF. The CDR3 DNA sequence: TGCAGCGCTAGGACTAGCGGAAGTTACACAGATAAGCAGTATTTT.

This clonotype was seen repeatedly, ten times or more. The gene calls are TRBV20-1 and TRBJ2-5; D uncertain. Germline assignment: CDR1 DFQATT and CDR2 SNEGSKA (reference sequence). Trimming removed 3 bases from V and 3 bases from J, with 5 bases in between. The CDR3 has 11 amino acids. CDR3 in amino acids: CSASTEETQYF. In DNA form, the CDR3 reads TGCAGTGCTAGTACAGAAGAGACCCAGTACTTC.

This clonotype was counted ten times or more. The chain recombines TRBV3-1 with TRBJ1-4; D gene unclear. Between the trimmed V and J ends, which lost 0 bases and 8 bases, there was a span of 13 bases. This CDR3 spans 15 amino acids. Germline V gene lookup returns CDR1 LGHDT and CDR2 YNNKEL (reference sequence). The CDR3 reads CASSQDPGPKEKLFF. The CDR3 nucleotides are TGTGCCAGCAGCCAAGATCCCGGGCCCAAAGAAAAACTGTTTTTT.

This clonotype was seen many times. The CDR3 sequence: CASSSPRQGMNTEAFF. The CDR3 DNA follows: TGCGCCAGCAGCTCTCCGCGACAGGGGATGAACACTGAAGCTTTCTTT. The chain combines TRBV5-1 with TRBJ1-1, with 8 bases aligning to TRBD1. CDR1 is SGHRS and CDR2 is YFSETQ in the germline V gene. V trimming: 3 bases; J trimming: 0 bases; junction bases outside the gene matches: 7. The length of the CDR3 is 16 residues.

There are many counts of this clonotype. The CDR3 bases are TGTGCCAGCGGGGACGGAGATAGCAATCAGCCCCAGCATTTT. As protein: CASGDGDSNQPQHF. This rearrangement joins TRBV6-5 to TRBJ1-5; tentatively, D is TRBD1 (5 bases). CDR1 is MNHEY and CDR2 is SVGAGI in the germline V gene. The CDR3 has 14 amino acids. Trimming took off 8 bases at V and 0 bases at J, with 11 bases between the two ends.

This clonotype was seen a few times. The chain couples TRBV2 to TRBJ2-1, with D possibly matching TRBD1 (7 bases). CDR1 SNHLY and CDR2 FYNNEI come from the germline V gene. Trimming stripped 5 bases from V and 2 bases from J, with 16 bases between. The CDR3 extends over 16 amino acids. The CDR3 loop reads CASSRQGGLTYNEQFF. The CDR3 bases are TGTGCCAGCAGTAGACAGGGAGGACTCACCTACAATGAGCAGTTCTTC.

This clonotype was counted many times. The chain recombines TRBV12-3 or TRBV12-4 with TRBJ1-2, with a weak D call TRBD1 (6 bases). V gave up 5 bases and J gave up 2 bases, with 9 bases separating them. This CDR3 is built from 13 residues. The CDR3 loop is CASSNGQNYGYTF. The CDR3 nucleotides are TGTGCCAGCAGTAACGGACAGAACTATGGCTACACCTTC.

This clonotype was seen a few times. The chain uses TRBV20-1 and TRBJ2-5, with TRBD2 as a possible D gene (7 bases). Germline CDR1 and CDR2: DFQATT and SNEGSKA (reference sequence). Trimming took 3 bases from V and 1 from J, leaving 18 bases between them. This CDR3 spans 16 amino acids. The CDR3 loop is CSASAGARKVQETQYF. CDR3 in DNA: TGCAGTGCTAGTGCGGGGGCTCGAAAGGTCCAAGAGACCCAGTACTTC.

This clonotype was seen ten or more times. The chain couples TRBV19 to TRBJ2-2, with TRBD1 as a possible D gene (5 bases). CDR1 and CDR2 from the germline V gene are LNHDA and SQIVND (reference sequence). Deletions cut 6 bases from V and 4 bases from J, with 18 bases between. This CDR3 comprises 16 residues. CDR3 DNA sequence: TGTGCCAGTAGGACAGTGGTACGAGCTTCCACCGGGGAGCTGTTTTTT. As protein: CASRTVVRASTGELFF. Using reference TRBV19 and TRBJ2-2 for the parts outside the CDR3, the full variable domain is DGGITQSPKYLFRKEGQNVTLSCEQNLNHDAMYWYRQDPGQGLRLIYYSQIVNDFQKGDIAEGYSVSREKKESFPLTVTSAQKNPTAFYLCASRTVVRASTGELFFGEGSRLTVL.

V is TRBV19 and J is TRBJ2-7; maybe TRBD2 (7 bases). With 6 bases removed from V and 3 bases from J, the gap between germline ends came to 21 bases. Looked up from germline, CDR1 is LNHDA and CDR2 is SQIVND (reference sequence). This CDR3 spans 16 amino acids. This chain's CDR3 is CASSNAGAGGIYEQYF. In DNA, the CDR3 is TGTGCCAGTAGCAACGCGGGGGCGGGCGGAATCTACGAGCAGTACTTC.

CDR3 coding DNA: TGTGCCAGCAGCCACCAGGGGAACTATGGCTACACCTTC. It is translated as CASSHQGNYGYTF. This chain uses TRBV7-8 with TRBJ1-2; D may be TRBD1 (6 bases). Germline V gene sequence: CDR1 SGHVS, CDR2 FQNEAQ. This CDR3 contains 13 residues. The V end lost 5 bases, the J end lost 2 bases, and 9 bases lay between the germline ends.

This clonotype turned up a few times. The CDR3 nucleotides read TGTGCCATGAGGAGCCTCGACACCGGGGAGCTGTTTTTT. Protein sequence: CAMRSLDTGELFF. The chain uses TRBV10-3 and TRBJ2-2, with no clear D. The CDR3 loop spans 13 amino acids. CDR1 and CDR2 (germline): ENHRY, SYGVKD. Deletions cut 9 bases from V and 3 bases from J, with 11 bases between.

The table lists this clonotype with a few counts. The chain has TRBV29-1 and TRBJ2-5, with 8 bases fitting TRBD1. Germline loops: CDR1 SQVTM, CDR2 ANQGSEA. The CDR3 length is 14 residues. V lost 2 bases and J lost 5; bases outside the gene matches: 7. In DNA form, the CDR3 reads TGCAGCGTTGAATGGCAGGGGGCTTGGGAGACCCAGTACTTC. This codes for CSVEWQGAWETQYF. The full variable domain, its missing parts supplied by reference TRBV29-1 and TRBJ2-5, is SAVISQKPSRDICQRGTSLTIQCQVDSQVTMMFWYRQQPGQSLTLIATANQGSEATYESGFVIDKFPISRPNLTFSTLTVSNMSPEDSSIYLCSVEWQGAWETQYFGPGTRLLVL.

This clonotype was counted only a few times. This chain connects TRBV7-2 to TRBJ2-3, with D perhaps TRBD2 (7 bases). V shed 4 bases and J shed 3 bases, with 14 bases lying between them. The length of the CDR3 is 15 residues. Germline CDR1 SGHTA, CDR2 FQGNSA. CDR3 DNA sequence: TGTGCCAGCAGCTCCGGGGGGCGCAGTACAGATACGCAGTATTTT. Amino acids: CASSSGGRSTDTQYF. Filled out from reference TRBV7-2 and TRBJ2-3, the complete variable domain reads GAGVSQSPSNKVTEKGKDVELRCDPISGHTALYWYRQSLGQGLEFLIYFQGNSAPDKSGLPSDRFSAERTGGSVSTLTIQRTQQEDSAVYLCASSSGGRSTDTQYFGPGTRLTVL.